These 7 T cell receptor beta chains share one sample of origin, sequenced in a study of CD8 T cells in ankylosing spondylitis. Study-wide points: Blood from ankylosing spondylitis patients appeared to carry a characteristic roughly eight-variant TCR beta motif.

No antigen has been assigned to these receptors. TCRdb re-derived calls from the 5' RACE reads in MiXCR, one entry per CDR3 protein. The sample includes 650,000 to 800,000 distinct CDR3 sequences, around a fifth of them seen just once. Sequences were obtained from blood, either unsorted or a sorted T cell fraction (not recorded which). These receptor sequences come from a male donor with ankylosing spondylitis.

The CDR3: CASSQDRDSNQPQHF. DNA of the CDR3: TGTGCCAGCAGCCAGGACAGGGATAGCAATCAGCCCCAGCATTTT. The V gene is TRBV7-8, the J gene TRBJ1-5; 8 nucleotides line up with TRBD1. Germline V gene data show CDR1 as SGHVS and CDR2 as FQNEAQ. Losses at the gene ends were 5 bases for V and 0 bases for J; bases not matched to a gene: 3. The CDR3 has 15 amino acids.

This clonotype occurred once. V gene TRBV20-1 combines with J gene TRBJ1-2; 8 positions agree with TRBD1. From germline, CDR1 is DFQATT and CDR2 SNEGSKA (reference sequence). There are 13 residues in the CDR3. The trim removed 3 bases at V and 4 bases at J, leaving 4 bases unmatched. CDR3 bases: TGCAGTGCTAGCAGGGGGCGAGGCTATGGCTACACCTTC. The encoded protein is CSASRGRGYGYTF.

J is TRBJ2-1 and V is TRBV5-1; 13 bases match TRBD2. The J segment lost 6 bases and the V segment lost 4 bases, leaving 13 bases of the junction unmatched. This CDR3 has 18 residues. Germline V gene data show CDR1 as SGHRS and CDR2 as YFSETQ. CDR3 protein: CASSRTSGGALSFNEQFF. The CDR3 DNA reads TGCGCCAGCAGCCGAACTAGCGGGGGGGCCTTGTCGTTCAATGAGCAGTTCTTC.

The table lists this clonotype with many counts. The rearrangement uses TRBV20-1 and TRBJ1-2, with 7 positions matching TRBD1. Germline-derived CDR1 and CDR2 are DFQATT and SNEGSKA (reference sequence). This CDR3 has 13 residues. V was pared by 6 bases and J by 7 bases, with 11 bases of the junction left unmatched. The CDR3 DNA follows: TGCAGTGCAGAAACAGGGGCCTGGCGTGGCTACACCTTC. Its translation is CSAETGAWRGYTF.

This clonotype was picked up many times. J is TRBJ1-5 and V is TRBV25-1; tentatively, D is TRBD1 (5 bases). CDR3 length: 15 residues. Trimming took 2 bases from V and 3 from J, leaving 11 bases between them. Germline CDR1 and CDR2: MGHDK and SYGVNS. The CDR3 protein is CASSEGGRANQPQHF. CDR3 coding DNA: TGTGCCAGCAGTGAAGGAGGCAGGGCCAATCAGCCCCAGCATTTT. Full variable domain (rest looked up from reference TRBV25-1 and TRBJ1-5): EADIYQTPRYLVIGTGKKITLECSQTMGHDKMYWYQQDPGMELHLIHYSYGVNSTEKGDLSSESTVSRIRTEHFPLTLESARPSHTSQYLCASSEGGRANQPQHFGDGTRLSIL.

The V gene is TRBV15, the J gene TRBJ2-1; 7 nucleotides match TRBD2. Germline V gene lookup returns CDR1 LNHNV and CDR2 YYDKDF (reference sequence). This CDR3 contains 14 residues. Trimming cost V 9 bases and J 6 bases; bases outside gene matches: 11. The CDR3 nucleotides read TGTGCCACTTTGGCCGCGGGAGCGGGCAATGAGCAGTTCTTC. Translation: CATLAAGAGNEQFF.

This clonotype was seen more than once but under ten times. V and J are TRBV5-8 and TRBJ2-2; TRBD2 matches 7 bases. Trimming at V came to 4 bases and at J to 4 bases, leaving 7 bases not matched to a gene. CDR1 and CDR2 from the germline V gene are SGHTS and YDEGEE. The length of the CDR3 is 15 residues. The CDR3 region has the DNA TGTGCCAGCAGCCCGGTGGGGAGGGGCACCGGGGAGCTGTTTTTT. Amino acids: CASSPVGRGTGELFF.